This T cell receptor (beta chain) was recovered during a study of radiotherapy plus CTLA-4 blockade in lung cancer. Across the whole study: Objective responses arose in approximately 20% of patients, and around 32% experienced disease control.

About this clone: Antigen: not known.

Findings of the study overall: Early clone dynamics of blood T cells, plus interferon-beta, reportedly predicted response best. Blood TCR clones of tumor origin expanded after radiotherapy plus ipilimumab.

Only in-frame clones appear in the TCRdb table, and some are missing; sequencing was by immunoSEQ multiplex PCR. In the table there are 25,000 to 35,000 clones, approximately 80% of which are singletons. V dropped 1 base and J dropped 2; count of bases not matched to a gene: 6. CDR3 length: 18 residues. Germline CDR1 and CDR2: SGHTA and FQGTGA. With ipilimumab providing CTLA-4 blockade, focal radiation was administered to patients who had chemo-refractory metastatic non-small-cell lung cancer. The chain links TRBV7-3 to TRBJ2-6; 9 bases are a match to TRBD1. The sequencing used peripheral blood, collected from a patient treated with radiotherapy plus ipilimumab. The sequence was obtained from a human donor with non-small cell lung cancer that progressed on radiotherapy plus ipilimumab. This CDR3 is CASSLKGQGAPGANVLTF. The DNA for the CDR3 is TGTGCCAGCAGCTTAAAGGGACAGGGTGCCCCTGGGGCCAACGTCCTGACTTTC.